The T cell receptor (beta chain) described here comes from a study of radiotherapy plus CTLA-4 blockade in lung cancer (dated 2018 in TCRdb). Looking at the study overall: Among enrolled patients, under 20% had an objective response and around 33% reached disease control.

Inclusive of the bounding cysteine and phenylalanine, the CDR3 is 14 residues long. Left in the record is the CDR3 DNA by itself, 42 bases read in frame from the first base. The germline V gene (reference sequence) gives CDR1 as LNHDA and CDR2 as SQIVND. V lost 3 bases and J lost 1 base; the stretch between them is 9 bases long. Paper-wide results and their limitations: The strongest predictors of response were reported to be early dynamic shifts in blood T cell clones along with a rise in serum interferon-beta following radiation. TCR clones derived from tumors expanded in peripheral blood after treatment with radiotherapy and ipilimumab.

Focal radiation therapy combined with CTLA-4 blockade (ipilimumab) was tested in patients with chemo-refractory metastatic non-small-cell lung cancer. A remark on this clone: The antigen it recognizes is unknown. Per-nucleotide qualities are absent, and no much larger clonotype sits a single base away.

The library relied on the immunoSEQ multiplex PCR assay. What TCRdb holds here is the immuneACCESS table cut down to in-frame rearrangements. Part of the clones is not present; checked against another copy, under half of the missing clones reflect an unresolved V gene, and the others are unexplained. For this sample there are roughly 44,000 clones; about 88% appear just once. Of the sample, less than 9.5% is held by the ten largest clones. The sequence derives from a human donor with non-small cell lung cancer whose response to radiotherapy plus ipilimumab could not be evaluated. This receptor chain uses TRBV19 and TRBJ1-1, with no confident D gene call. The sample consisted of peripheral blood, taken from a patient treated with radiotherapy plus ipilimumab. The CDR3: CASSMWQSNTEAFF. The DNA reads TGTGCCAGTAGTATGTGGCAATCGAACACTGAAGCTTTCTTT. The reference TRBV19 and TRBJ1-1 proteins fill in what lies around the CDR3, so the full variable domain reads DGGITQSPKYLFRKEGQNVTLSCEQNLNHDAMYWYRQDPGQGLRLIYYSQIVNDFQKGDIAEGYSVSREKKESFPLTVTSAQKNPTAFYLCASSMWQSNTEAFFGQGTRLTVV.